A single T cell receptor (beta chain) is shown here with its context. This specimen comes from a study of cytomegalovirus exposure and HLA in healthy donors. With 60 Vbeta and 13 Jbeta primers, the PCR was carried out. The table came from immunoSEQ multiplex PCR; TCRdb's copy has only in-frame clones and leaves some out. The profile shows 170,000 or so clones, approximately 80% of them singletons. Germline V lookup: CDR1 KGHSH, CDR2 LQKENI. V lost 5 bases and J lost 1, with 9 bases in between. This CDR3 is 14 amino acids long. Sequencing was performed on PBMCs. The V and J genes are TRBV18 and TRBJ2-1; maybe TRBD2 (6 bases). This clonotype originated in a woman between 50 and 59 years old in good health and CMV-seropositive. The CDR3 nucleotides read TGTGCCAGCTCATACGGGGGATCCTACAATGAGCAGTTCTTC. It encodes CASSYGGSYNEQFF.